This T cell receptor (beta chain) came from a study of CD8 T cells in Susac syndrome. The V gene's germline CDR1 is DFQATT and CDR2 SNEGSKA (reference sequence). CDR3 size: 15 residues. The V segment lost 2 bases and the J segment 6 bases; nucleotides outside the gene matches: 7. Random hexamers served to reverse transcribe about 0.5 to 1 ug RNA. TCRdb reanalysed the immunoSEQ multiplex PCR reads using MiXCR and keeps one entry per CDR3 protein. The data show 95,000 to 150,000 distinct CDR3 sequences, with 90% to 95% seen just once and about 0.2% held by the top ten. CD8+ and CD4+ T cells taken from blood had their TCR beta sequenced.

The sequence was collected from a human donor with Susac syndrome. The chain has TRBV20-1 and TRBJ2-1; the match to TRBD2 covers 10 bases. Sequenced: CD8+ T cells from PBMCs. In DNA, the CDR3 is TGCAGTGCTAGATTCCCCAGCGGGAGGGGCAATGAGCAGTTCTTC. It translates to CSARFPSGRGNEQFF.